This passage covers 16 T cell receptor beta chains from one sample sequenced in a study of CD8 T cells in Susac syndrome. Reverse transcription used 0.5 to 1 ug RNA and random hexamers. TCRdb independently ran MiXCR on the immunoSEQ multiplex PCR reads; one entry per CDR3 protein. The sample holds 160,000 or so distinct CDR3 sequences; over 85% are singletons and the top ten take 0.21%. The sequenced material came from CD8+ T cells from PBMCs. All receptors come from a human donor with multiple sclerosis.

This chain connects TRBV9 to TRBJ2-3; D unresolved. Per the germline V gene, CDR1 is SGDLS and CDR2 is YYNGEE. The length of the CDR3 is 13 residues. Trimming took off 2 bases at V and 5 bases at J, with 9 bases between the two ends. The CDR3 is CASSVPGRDTQYF. The CDR3 DNA sequence: TGTGCCAGCAGCGTCCCAGGACGAGATACGCAGTATTTT. The full variable domain, in which reference TRBV9 and TRBJ2-3 provide the parts outside the CDR3, is DSGVTQTPKHLITATGQRVTLRCSPRSGDLSVYWYQQSLDQGLQFLIQYYNGEERAKGNILERFSAQQFPDLHSELNLSSLELGDSALYFCASSVPGRDTQYFGPGTRLTVL.

This rearrangement joins TRBV12-5 to TRBJ2-5; no reliable D call. The CDR3 length is 13 residues. Germline CDR1 LGHNT, CDR2 FRNRAP. Trimming removed 3 bases at V and 5 bases at J, with 10 bases between. The CDR3 DNA follows: TGTGCTAGTGGTTTTGCCCTCCTGGAGACCCAGTACTTC. This sequence encodes CASGFALLETQYF. Full variable domain (missing parts from reference TRBV12-5 and TRBJ2-5): DARVTQTPRHKVTEMGQEVTMRCQPILGHNTVFWYRQTMMQGLELLAYFRNRAPLDDSGMPKDRFSAEMPDATLATLKIQPSEPRDSAVYFCASGFALLETQYFGPGTRLLVL.

CDR3 coding DNA: TGTGCCAGCAGCTTAGAGAGAGGGGGGAACTACGAGCAGTACTTC. Protein: CASSLERGGNYEQYF. V gene TRBV11-2 combines with J gene TRBJ2-7; D may match TRBD1 or TRBD2 (6 bases each). The CDR3 is made up of 15 amino acids. V lost 0 bases, J lost 3 bases, and 12 bases lay in between. Germline CDR1 is SGHAT and CDR2 is FQNNGV.

The chain couples TRBV16 to TRBJ2-5; weak D call: TRBD2 (5 bases). V gave up 1 base and J gave up 3 bases, with 15 bases separating them. Per the germline V gene, CDR1 is KGHSY and CDR2 is FQNENV. CDR3 size: 16 residues. The CDR3 sequence: CASSQFTRDGEETQYF. DNA of the CDR3: TGTGCCAGCAGCCAATTTACCCGAGACGGGGAAGAGACCCAGTACTTC.

The V gene is TRBV5-1, the J gene TRBJ2-7; D might be TRBD1 (6 bases). The V end lost 3 bases, the J end lost 3 bases, and 19 bases lay between the germline ends. Germline V gene lookup returns CDR1 SGHRS and CDR2 YFSETQ. CDR3 length: 16 amino acids. CDR3 sequence (DNA): TGCGCCAGCAGCTCGTATTCCGAGACAGGTAACTACGAGCAGTACTTC. Amino acids: CASSSYSETGNYEQYF.

V gene TRBV5-4 combines with J gene TRBJ2-3, with 11 nucleotides matching TRBD2. The CDR3 totals 16 residues. V was pared by 1 base and J by 6 bases, with 7 bases of the junction left unmatched. Looked up from germline, CDR1 is SGHNT and CDR2 is YYREEE (reference sequence). The CDR3 DNA sequence: TGTGCCAGCAGCTTGCTGCCTAGCGGGGGGCCGGATACGCAGTATTTT. Its translation: CASSLLPSGGPDTQYF.

As concerns this clonotype: No DNA is shown, since the ends of the CDR3 on it are uncertain; the CDR3 is the one TCRdb lists. The CDR3 reads CSARDYLTPAFWGYTF. The chain joins TRBV20-1 to TRBJ1-2. Per germline, CDR1 DFQATT and CDR2 SNEGSKA (reference sequence). With termini counted, the CDR3 has 16 amino acids.

This chain links TRBV7-6 with TRBJ1-5; TRBD1 matches at 7 bases. This CDR3 spans 15 amino acids. Looked up from germline, CDR1 is SGHVS and CDR2 is FNYEAQ. J lost 4 bases, V lost 5 bases, and 8 bases had no gene match. CDR3 loop: CASSPSYRGNQPQHF. Here the CDR3 DNA reads TGTGCCAGCAGCCCTAGCTACAGGGGTAATCAGCCCCAGCATTTT.

V is TRBV10-3 and J is TRBJ1-2, with 9 positions matching TRBD1. Germline V CDR1 and CDR2: ENHRY, SYGVKD. This CDR3 is built from 12 residues. Unmatched junction bases numbered 8, after V lost 9 bases and J lost 9 bases. In nucleotides, the CDR3 is TGTGCCATGGGGGACAGGGATGGGAGCTACACCTTC. It yields the protein CAMGDRDGSYTF.

The CDR3 coding sequence is TGCAGCGTTGGTCGGGGGGCCATTAACTATGGCTACACCTTC. Residues: CSVGRGAINYGYTF. This chain uses TRBV29-1 with TRBJ1-2, with D possibly being TRBD1 (6 bases). The CDR3 runs 14 residues. CDR1 and CDR2 from the germline V gene are SQVTM and ANQGSEA. Trimming stripped 4 bases from V and 1 base from J, with 13 bases between.

V usage is TRBV12-3 or TRBV12-4 and J usage is TRBJ1-1; 8 nucleotides align to TRBD1. This CDR3 contains 17 residues. The trim removed 5 bases at V and 0 bases at J, leaving 11 bases unmatched. CDR3 residues: CASSPTTGALMNTEAFF. CDR3 coding DNA: TGTGCCAGCAGTCCTACGACAGGGGCCCTAATGAACACTGAAGCTTTCTTT.

This chain links TRBV29-1 with TRBJ1-2, with 10 bases that match TRBD1. There are 17 residues in the CDR3. CDR1 and CDR2 from the germline V gene are SQVTM and ANQGSEA. With V trimmed by 5 bases and J by 4 bases, 16 bases remained unmatched. CDR3 DNA: TGCAGCGTTCGTCTGTCACGGGGACAGGGGATGTCCTATGGCTACACCTTC. Its translation is CSVRLSRGQGMSYGYTF.

The genes are TRBV20-1 and TRBJ1-6; 8 bases are shared with TRBD1. From germline, CDR1 is DFQATT and CDR2 SNEGSKA (reference sequence). After removal of 3 bases from V and 7 bases from J, the junction contained 5 bases not matched to a gene. The CDR3 has 14 amino acids. The DNA for the CDR3 is TGCAGTGCTAGGGGGGGACAGGAAAATTCACCCCTCCACTTT. This encodes CSARGGQENSPLHF.

V usage is TRBV7-8 and J usage is TRBJ2-4, with 7 bases fitting TRBD2. The CDR3 covers 15 residues. Germline CDR1 is SGHVS and CDR2 is FQNEAQ. Trimming removed 8 bases from V and 2 bases from J; junction bases left unmatched: 9. As DNA, the CDR3 is TGTGCCAGCCAAAAAAGGGAGGGGACCAAAAACATTCAGTACTTC. Translating gives CASQKREGTKNIQYF.

The chain employs TRBV9 and TRBJ2-3; no clear D. V dropped 3 bases and J dropped 6 bases, with 8 bases sitting between them. CDR3 length: 12 amino acids. Per germline, CDR1 SGDLS and CDR2 YYNGEE. The CDR3: CASSDQSDTQYF. The CDR3 DNA sequence: TGTGCCAGCAGCGACCAATCGGATACGCAGTATTTT.

The chain couples TRBV5-1 to TRBJ2-5, with TRBD1 as a possible D gene (6 bases). This CDR3 has 15 amino acids. Germline V lookup: CDR1 SGHRS, CDR2 YFSETQ. The germline V and J ends were trimmed by 3 bases and 2 bases, with 14 bases remaining between them. The CDR3 DNA is TGCGCCAGCAGCTCCGGACAGCTATTACAAGAGACCCAGTACTTC. Protein product: CASSSGQLLQETQYF.